These 23 T cell receptor beta chains came from one sample sequenced in a study of T cell clonotyping in hematopoietic cell transplantation (dated by TCRdb to about 2021). The sample's time point label, decoded: recipient sample taken at acute GVHD onset. Libraries were prepared through the immunoSEQ multiplex PCR assay. TCRdb provides this immuneACCESS table in a form limited to in-frame rearrangements. Some clones are lacking; in checked studies, under half of them reflect an unresolved V gene, and why the rest are absent is not known. Present in this sample are 2,500 to 4,000 clones, about 90% of which were seen just once. About 10% of the sample goes to the ten largest clones. The sample was PBMCs, taken at the time of graft-versus-host disease after allogeneic stem cell transplant. These receptors came from a male patient aged 55 to 70 who had an allogeneic stem cell transplant from a related donor, so the T cells may come from the graft donor. Some clones in this sample may be carry-over from other donors' samples.

This sequence joins TRBV7-2 and TRBJ1-5; 9 nucleotides align to TRBD1. The CDR3 is made up of 15 amino acids. With V trimmed by 4 bases and J by 2 bases, 3 bases remained unmatched. Germline CDR1 SGHTA, CDR2 FQGNSA. CDR3 sequence (DNA): TGTGCCAGCAGCTCGGGACAGGGCCGCAATCAGCCCCAGCATTTT. This sequence encodes CASSSGQGRNQPQHF.

The rearrangement joins TRBV30 to TRBJ1-1; D is possibly TRBD1 (6 bases). V was shortened by 8 bases and J by 7 bases, with 11 bases between the two germline ends. There are 10 residues in the CDR3. CDR1 GTSNPN and CDR2 SVGIG come from the germline V gene (reference sequence). The CDR3 sequence: CAGRDIEAFF. The CDR3 coding sequence is TGTGCCGGACGGGACATTGAAGCTTTCTTT.

The chain links TRBV2 to TRBJ2-2, with TRBD1 identical over 9 bases. From germline, CDR1 is SNHLY and CDR2 FYNNEI. The J segment lost 4 bases and the V segment lost 8 bases, leaving 11 bases of the junction unmatched. The CDR3 length is 16 residues. The DNA for the CDR3 is TGTGCCAGCCACAGGGGGCGCGGGGGCGGCACCGGGGAGCTGTTTTTT. This encodes CASHRGRGGGTGELFF.

This chain uses TRBV25-1 with TRBJ1-1; tentatively, D is TRBD1 (5 bases). Germline V gene sequence: CDR1 MGHDK, CDR2 SYGVNS. CDR3 length: 14 amino acids. Trimming removed 3 bases from V and 11 bases from J, with 19 bases in between. For the CDR3, the DNA is TGTGCCAGCAGTGATCCGATTGGGACCCCCAAGGCTTTCTTT. Translation gives CASSDPIGTPKAFF. Full variable domain (rest looked up from reference TRBV25-1 and TRBJ1-1): EADIYQTPRYLVIGTGKKITLECSQTMGHDKMYWYQQDPGMELHLIHYSYGVNSTEKGDLSSESTVSRIRTEHFPLTLESARPSHTSQYLCASSDPIGTPKAFFGQGTRLTVV.

This clone was seen just once. The chain recombines TRBV18 with TRBJ2-1, with 8 nucleotides matching TRBD1. Germline loops: CDR1 KGHSH, CDR2 LQKENI. V trimming: 5 bases; J trimming: 10 bases; junction bases outside the gene matches: 13. This CDR3 is built from 15 residues. As DNA, the CDR3 is TGTGCCAGCTCAGAAAAAGGACAGGGCGGGATAGAGCAGTTCTTC. This sequence encodes CASSEKGQGGIEQFF. Full variable domain (remainder filled in from reference TRBV18 and TRBJ2-1): NAGVMQNPRHLVRRRGQEARLRCSPMKGHSHVYWYRQLPEEGLKFMVYLQKENIIDESGMPKERFSAEFPKEGPSILRIQQVVRGDSAAYFCASSEKGQGGIEQFFGPGTRLTVL.

This clone has only a few counts. The rearrangement links TRBV19 to TRBJ1-5; D is perhaps TRBD1 (5 bases). This CDR3 has 16 amino acids. Germline V lookup: CDR1 LNHDA, CDR2 SQIVND (reference sequence). Trimming removed 1 base at V and 0 bases at J, with 10 bases between. CDR3 amino acids: CASSIGDSYSNQPQHF. In DNA form, the CDR3 reads TGTGCCAGTAGTATAGGTGACAGCTATAGCAATCAGCCCCAGCATTTT.

This sequence joins TRBV27 and TRBJ2-7, with TRBD2 matching over 7 bases. Per germline, CDR1 MNHEY and CDR2 SMNVEV (reference sequence). Trimming at V came to 5 bases and at J to 4 bases, leaving 8 bases not matched to a gene. This CDR3 is 14 amino acids long. The CDR3 sequence: CASSLLGGGYEQYF. The CDR3 region has the DNA TGTGCCAGCAGTCTACTGGGCGGGGGATACGAGCAGTACTTC.

The J gene is TRBJ1-3, the V gene TRBV29-1; no reliable D call. CDR3 length: 11 amino acids. V lost 2 bases to trimming and J lost 14 bases, with 13 bases between them. CDR1 SQVTM and CDR2 ANQGSEA come from the germline V gene. The CDR3 nucleotides are TGCAGCGTTGAACTGGTCAGTGTCCTATATTTT. It yields the protein CSVELVSVLYF.

V gene TRBV4-3 combines with J gene TRBJ2-7, with TRBD1 identical over 8 bases. The V gene end was trimmed by 0 bases and the J gene end by 2 bases; junction bases not matched to a gene: 3. The CDR3 length is 15 residues. CDR1 and CDR2 from the germline V gene are LGHNA and YSLEER. CDR3 residues: CASSQDKGQAYEQYF. The DNA of the CDR3 is TGCGCCAGCAGCCAAGATAAGGGACAGGCCTACGAGCAGTACTTC.

CDR3 sequence reads: CASSFATDGYTF. DNA for the CDR3: TGTGCCAGCAGTTTTGCCACAGATGGCTACACCTTC. This chain joins TRBV28 and TRBJ1-2; no clear D gene. V was cut by 3 bases and J by 6 bases, with 8 bases left in between. The CDR3 is 12 amino acids. Germline V gene sequence: CDR1 MDHEN, CDR2 SYDVKM.

The chain carries TRBV21-1 and TRBJ1-5; the D call in the table, TRBD1, was not verified against the DNA. TRBV21-1 is described as a pseudogene. The CDR3 is 17 residues long. The CDR3 reads CASTHLWDWTGIQPQHF. DNA of the CDR3: TGTGCCAGCACCCATCTTTGGGATTGGACAGGGATTCAGCCCCAGCATTTT.

This clone appeared a single time. The rearrangement links TRBV27 to TRBJ1-1; 7 positions agree with TRBD1. This CDR3 has 13 residues. Trimming took 4 bases from V and 3 from J; bases not matched to a gene: 2. Looked up from germline, CDR1 is MNHEY and CDR2 is SMNVEV (reference sequence). CDR3 sequence: CASSYDRDTEAFF. The DNA of the CDR3 is TGTGCCAGCAGTTACGACAGGGACACTGAAGCTTTCTTT.

This clone was seen once. The chain uses TRBV27 and TRBJ2-3, with TRBD2 identical over 11 bases. Germline-derived CDR1 and CDR2 are MNHEY and SMNVEV (reference sequence). This CDR3 is 16 amino acids long. With V trimmed by 4 bases and J by 2 bases, 5 bases remained unmatched. The chain's CDR3 is CASSSASGGPTDTQYF. The CDR3 nucleotides read TGTGCCAGCAGTTCGGCTAGCGGGGGGCCCACAGATACGCAGTATTTT.

This rearrangement joins TRBV11-2 to TRBJ2-7, with D possibly TRBD1 on 6 matching bases. Germline-derived CDR1 and CDR2 are SGHAT and FQNNGV. The CDR3 consists of 15 residues. V lost 0 bases and J lost 0, with 9 bases in between. The CDR3 loop reads CASSLDRGPSYEQYF. CDR3 sequence (DNA): TGTGCCAGCAGCTTAGACAGGGGCCCCTCCTACGAGCAGTACTTC.

The chain combines TRBV6-5 with TRBJ1-1; 11 nucleotides agree with TRBD1. The CDR3 length is 15 residues. The ends lost 6 bases at V and 7 bases at J; junction bases unmatched: 10. CDR1 and CDR2 (germline): MNHEY, SVGAGI. In DNA, the CDR3 is TGTGCCAGCAGGACGGAAAGGACAGGGGGCGATGAAGCTTTCTTT. Protein product: CASRTERTGGDEAFF.

V usage is TRBV11-2 and J usage is TRBJ2-7; the D is unclear. CDR3 length: 14 amino acids. Germline V CDR1 and CDR2: SGHAT, FQNNGV. V was trimmed by 1 base and J by 3 bases, leaving 10 bases between them. In DNA form, the CDR3 reads TGTGCCAGCAGCTTAGCCGTATTGGGCTACGAGCAGTACTTC. This encodes CASSLAVLGYEQYF.

This chain links TRBV7-8 with TRBJ2-1; 13 bases match TRBD2. The CDR3 is 17 residues long. Per germline, CDR1 SGHVS and CDR2 FQNEAQ. The J segment lost 2 bases and the V segment lost 5 bases, leaving 6 bases of the junction unmatched. The DNA of the CDR3 is TGTGCCAGCAGCCCCCAGACTAGCGGGGGGCCCTACAATGAGCAGTTCTTC. Translating gives CASSPQTSGGPYNEQFF.

The chain is built from TRBV7-9 and TRBJ1-1; a weak D match, TRBD1 (5 bases). V lost 11 bases and J 4 bases, leaving 20 bases between the germline ends. Per germline, CDR1 SEHNR and CDR2 FQNEAQ (reference sequence). This CDR3 has 14 residues. CDR3 in DNA: TGTGCCGCTGCGATGAACCAGGGTGGCACTGAAGCTTTCTTT. Translated, it gives CAAAMNQGGTEAFF.

The chain recombines TRBV6-1 with TRBJ1-2; 7 bases are shared with TRBD1. This CDR3 has 14 residues. V trimming: 9 bases; J trimming: 3 bases; junction bases outside the gene matches: 10. From germline, CDR1 is MNHNS and CDR2 SASEGT. This CDR3 is CASSTGTIYYGYTF. As DNA, the CDR3 is TGTGCCAGTTCGACAGGGACGATTTACTATGGCTACACCTTC.

The chain recombines TRBV14 with TRBJ2-5; TRBD1 matches 7 bases. The trim removed 7 bases at V and 5 bases at J, leaving 4 bases unmatched. Germline V gives CDR1 SGHDN, CDR2 FVKESK. This CDR3 has 12 amino acids. In nucleotides, the CDR3 is TGTGCCAGCAATCGAGGGGGCGAGACCCAGTACTTC. It specifies CASNRGGETQYF. Variable domain in full (rest from reference TRBV14 and TRBJ2-5): EAGVTQFPSHSVIEKGQTVTLRCDPISGHDNLYWYRRVMGKEIKFLLHFVKESKQDESGMPNNRFLAERTGGTYSTLKVQPAELEDSGVYFCASNRGGETQYFGPGTRLLVL.

A single count supports this clone. The gene calls are TRBV4-1 and TRBJ2-5; 10 nucleotides line up with TRBD1. This CDR3 has 16 residues. Trimming took 3 bases from V and 2 from J; bases not matched to a gene: 6. Germline lookup yields CDR1 MGHRA and CDR2 YSYEKL. CDR3 DNA sequence: TGCGCCAGCAGCCAGCCGGGACAGGGGTTTCAAGAGACCCAGTACTTC. It is translated as CASSQPGQGFQETQYF.

The chain is built from TRBV7-2 and TRBJ2-7; a possible D gene is TRBD1 (5 bases). The CDR3 extends over 12 amino acids. The germline gives CDR1 SGHTA, CDR2 FQGNSA. V shed 3 bases and J shed 6 bases, with 9 bases lying between them. CDR3 bases: TGTGCCAGCAGCTTCCCAGGGTCCGAGCAGTACTTC. Translating it yields CASSFPGSEQYF.

The chain has TRBV5-5 and TRBJ1-1; possible D gene TRBD1, 5 bases. CDR3 length: 15 amino acids. Looked up from germline, CDR1 is SGHKS and CDR2 is YYEKEE (reference sequence). Trimming pared 2 bases from V and 7 bases from J, leaving 18 bases between. The DNA of the CDR3 is TGTGCCAGCAGCTTTGGAGTACAGGTAATGAGTGAAGCTTTCTTT. Translation: CASSFGVQVMSEAFF. Together with reference TRBV5-5 and TRBJ1-1, the CDR3 gives the full variable domain: DAGVTQSPTHLIKTRGQQVTLRCSPISGHKSVSWYQQVLGQGPQFIFQYYEKEERGRGNFPDRFSARQFPNYSSELNVNALLLGDSALYLCASSFGVQVMSEAFFGQGTRLTVV.